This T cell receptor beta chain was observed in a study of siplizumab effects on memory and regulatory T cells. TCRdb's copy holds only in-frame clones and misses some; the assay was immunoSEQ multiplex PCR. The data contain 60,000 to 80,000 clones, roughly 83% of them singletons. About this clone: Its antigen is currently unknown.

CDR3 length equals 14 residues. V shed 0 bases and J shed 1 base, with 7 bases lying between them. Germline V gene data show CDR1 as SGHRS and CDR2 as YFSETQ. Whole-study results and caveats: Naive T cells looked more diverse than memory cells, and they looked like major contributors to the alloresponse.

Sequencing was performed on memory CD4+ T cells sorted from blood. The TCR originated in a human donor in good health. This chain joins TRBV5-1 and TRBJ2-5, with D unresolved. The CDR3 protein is CASSLESAQETQYF. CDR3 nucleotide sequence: TGCGCCAGCAGCTTGGAGTCAGCCCAAGAGACCCAGTACTTC.